A selection of T cell receptor beta chains follows, all from one sample in a study of Graves' ophthalmopathy and Graves' hyperthyroidism. MiXCR, applied by TCRdb to the multiplex PCR reads, yields one record per CDR3 protein. The data hold about 590,000 distinct CDR3 sequences, with roughly 40% observed a single time. The sequenced material came from peripheral blood or thyroid tissue (not recorded which). These TCRs come from an adult man with Graves' hyperthyroidism. The CDR3 runs from the conserved cysteine through the conserved F or W. The D gene is left open where the match is weak. Clone size is shown for a subset of rows, as once, few, many or a class of expanded clone.

d_call	v_call	j_call	clone_size	cdr3_aa	cdr3_nt
.	TRBV7-2	TRBJ1-2	.	CASSLYRENYGYTF	TGTGCCAGCAGCTTATACAGGGAAAACTATGGCTACACCTTC
.	TRBV7-8	TRBJ2-5	many	CASSLEPWGTQYF	TGTGCCAGCAGCTTAGAGCCGTGGGGGACCCAGTACTTC
.	TRBV25-1	TRBJ2-3	.	CASSYRPGADTQYF	TGTGCCAGCAGTTACCGACCAGGGGCCGATACGCAGTATTTT
TRBD1	TRBV9	TRBJ1-2	few	CASSPDPGTAYGYTF	TGTGCCAGCAGCCCCGATCCCGGGACAGCCTATGGCTACACCTTC
.	TRBV3-1	TRBJ1-3	.	CASSPTRRNSGNTIYF	TGTGCCAGCAGCCCAACGAGGCGAAACTCTGGAAACACCATATATTTT
TRBD1	TRBV10-3	TRBJ2-7	few	CAISESDRGYEQYF	TGTGCCATCAGTGAGTCCGACAGGGGCTACGAGCAGTACTTC
.	TRBV20-1	TRBJ1-1	.	CSVRTGGIDTEAFF	TGCAGTGTTAGGACTGGGGGCATCGACACTGAAGCTTTCTTT
.	TRBV12-3/TRBV12-4	TRBJ1-2	.	CAINFRDGYTF	TGTGCCATCAACTTCAGGGATGGCTACACCTTC
.	TRBV10-2	TRBJ1-5	many	CASSETANQPQHF	TGCGCCAGCAGTGAGACGGCTAATCAGCCCCAGCATTTT
.	TRBV19	TRBJ1-1	few	CASSVTWGSVTEAFF	TGTGCCAGTAGTGTGACGTGGGGTTCCGTCACTGAAGCTTTCTTT
.	TRBV25-1	TRBJ1-4	many	CASSSGGATNEKLFF	TGTGCCAGCAGTTCTGGGGGCGCAACTAATGAAAAACTGTTTTTT
TRBD1	TRBV20-1	TRBJ1-1	.	CQGAWGTEAFF	TGCCAGGGGGCTTGGGGCACTGAAGCTTTCTTT
TRBD1	TRBV7-9	TRBJ2-2	.	CASSSEDRVATGELFF	TGTGCCAGCAGCTCAGAGGACAGGGTTGCCACCGGGGAGCTGTTTTTT
.	TRBV12-3/TRBV12-4	TRBJ2-7	many	CASSAGSYEQYF	TGTGCCAGCAGTGCAGGTTCCTACGAGCAGTACTTC
TRBD2	TRBV7-2	TRBJ2-2	many	CASSRVGLAGGSGELFF	TGTGCCAGCAGCCGAGTAGGGCTAGCGGGGGGGTCCGGGGAGCTGTTTTTT
TRBD2	TRBV29-1	TRBJ2-2	many	CSVASGENTGELFF	TGCAGCGTCGCTAGCGGGGAGAACACCGGGGAGCTGTTTTTT
TRBD1	TRBV25-1	TRBJ1-1	many	CASVGQANTEAFF	TGTGCCAGCGTGGGACAGGCCAACACTGAAGCTTTCTTT
.	TRBV19	TRBJ1-5	few	CASSSRWDGGNQPQHF	TGTGCCAGCAGTTCCCGATGGGACGGAGGCAATCAGCCCCAGCATTTT
TRBD2	TRBV10-2	TRBJ2-7	.	CASSDGGGKAYEQYF	TGCGCCAGCAGTGATGGGGGGGGAAAGGCCTACGAGCAGTACTTC
.	TRBV5-8	TRBJ1-1	many	CASSLLVWTEAFF	TGTGCCAGCAGCTTGTTAGTCTGGACTGAAGCTTTCTTT
.	TRBV20-1	TRBJ2-7	few	CSARADSALGYEQYF	TGCAGTGCTAGAGCCGACAGCGCCCTCGGGTACGAGCAGTACTTC
TRBD1	TRBV10-3	TRBJ2-5	.	CATDRGQGETQYF	TGTGCCACGGACAGGGGGCAGGGGGAGACCCAGTACTTC
.	TRBV9	TRBJ1-2	many	CASSVDPNYGYTF	TGTGCCAGCAGCGTAGACCCAAACTATGGCTACACCTTC